Included here is one T cell receptor beta chain sequence, with context. Its specificity is unknown. Sequencing was performed with immunoSEQ multiplex PCR; in TCRdb, only in-frame clones are kept and a portion is missing. This table has 60,000 to 100,000 clones, roughly 87% appearing once. The data were taken from a study of T cell responses to AZD1222 COVID-19 vaccine. The study's findings and limits: Repertoires were sampled only after the peak T cell response. Spike as a whole was targeted by vaccine-associated CD4 TCRs, dominant at 160-218 and 743-854. White British people made up most donors, females outnumbered males, and clonal diversity was possibly underestimated. Rises in breadth and depth of Spike-specific TCRs came after two AZD1222 doses.

V was cut by 6 bases and J by 0 bases, with 9 bases left in between. The CDR3 runs 14 residues. In germline, CDR1 is SGHAT, CDR2 FQNNGV. The source was peripheral blood, collected on day 0 of AZD1222 vaccination. The sequence derives from an adult in good health. This chain uses TRBV11-2 with TRBJ1-3; possibly TRBD1 for D (5 bases). In nucleotides, the CDR3 is TGTGCCAGCAGTTATAGGGGCTCTGGAAACACCATATATTTT. Translation: CASSYRGSGNTIYF.